The clone carrying this T cell receptor beta chain appeared many times. Its antigen remains unknown. V trimming: 4 bases; J trimming: 2 bases; junction bases outside the gene matches: 13. This CDR3 is built from 17 residues. Germline V gene data show CDR1 as SGHVS and CDR2 as FQNEAQ. This entry comes from a study of T cells in Graves' hyperthyroidism and ophthalmopathy. About the research overall: Pretreatment peripheral blood was obtained at initial diagnosis.

Amplification of TCR beta CDR3 regions used RNA as the template. The study used the HTBI primer set for a first-round RT-PCR of the TCR CDR3. TCRdb ran MiXCR on the multiplex PCR reads and lists one entry per CDR3 protein. This sample has under 750,000 distinct CDR3 sequences, with over 15% found just once. Study results and limitations: Blood shared most expanded thyroid clonotypes above 0.001.

Patients aged 18 to 65 had newly diagnosed hyperthyroidism of under 2 months' duration. For the diagnoses, clinical symptoms, serum thyroxine and TRAb, thyroid ultrasound and orbital computed tomography were used. The sequence derives from a woman between 45 and 60 years old with Graves' hyperthyroidism that later progressed to Graves' ophthalmopathy. The rearrangement uses TRBV7-8 and TRBJ1-1; TRBD1 aligns across 7 bases. Source material: blood. Written as DNA, the CDR3 is TGTGCCAGCAGCTCCAGTGTGGAGACAGGGATAAACACTGAAGCTTTCTTT. Encoded protein: CASSSSVETGINTEAFF.